The TCR beta chain under discussion was sequenced for a study of T cell responses to AZD1222 COVID-19 vaccine. Study-level findings and limits: Baseline seropositivity characterized only a handful of AZD1222 recipients.

Sequencing was performed with immunoSEQ multiplex PCR; in TCRdb, only in-frame clones are kept and a portion is missing. The table lists approximately 160,000 clones, 94% of them singletons. CDR1 and CDR2 from the germline V gene are SGHTS and YDEGEE. This CDR3 is 15 amino acids long. The ends were cut back, 1 base at V and 6 bases at J, with 14 bases in the middle. Concerning this clone: Its target is not known.

Whether given at about 4 or about 12 weeks, second doses were pooled. This material consisted of peripheral blood, taken 28 days after the second AZD1222 dose. The clonotype comes from an adult who received the AZD1222 COVID-19 vaccine. The gene calls are TRBV5-8 and TRBJ1-5, with D tentatively TRBD1 (5 bases). CDR3 nucleotide sequence: TGTGCCAGCAGCTTGTACGGGGACGTGGGTCAGCCCCAGCATTTT. Its translation: CASSLYGDVGQPQHF.